A selection of T cell receptor beta chains follows, all from one sample in a study of blood T cell repertoires in COVID-19. TCRdb keeps only in-frame clones here, not all; method: immunoSEQ multiplex PCR. The sample has about 300,000 clones; around 86% are singletons. Sequenced sample: PBMCs or T cells enriched from blood (not recorded which). The receptors stem from a man aged 55 to 69 who had recovered from COVID-19. The CDR3 runs from the conserved cysteine through the conserved F or W. A D gene is named only where the DNA matches it firmly. The size field is filled for only some rows; it gives once, few, many or a size class.

>TRBJ2-1|TRBD2|TRBV7-3|15|few
TGTGCCAGCAGCTATCTAGCGGGAGGATTAGGTGAGCAGTTCTTC
CASSYLAGGLGEQFF
>TRBJ1-1|TRBD1|TRBV24-1|16|.
TGTGCCACCAGTGACCCGCTAGGACAGGGGGCCTCTGAAGCTTTCTTT
CATSDPLGQGASEAFF
>TRBJ1-5|.|TRBV2|13|.
TGTGCCACCAGACGAGGGACTTCTCAGCCCCAGCATTTT
CATRRGTSQPQHF
>TRBJ2-2|.|TRBV5-6|15|.
TGTGCCAGCAGGTTGGGTCCATCGAACACCGGGGAGCTGTTTTTT
CASRLGPSNTGELFF
>TRBJ2-2|.|TRBV7-2|14|.
TGTGCCAGCAGCTCCTCCTGGAACACCGGGGAGCTGTTTTTT
CASSSSWNTGELFF
>TRBJ2-4|TRBD2|TRBV6-6|16|.
TGTGCCAGCTACCAGCGGGAGGGCAGGACCAAAAACATTCAGTACTTC
CASYQREGRTKNIQYF
>TRBJ1-2|TRBD1|TRBV5-6|14|.
TGTGCCAGCAGCCCCCGGACAGGGTCCTATGGCTACACCTTC
CASSPRTGSYGYTF
>TRBJ2-1|.|TRBV19|14|.
TGTGCCAGTTCAACCGTGAGGGGGTACAATGAGCAGTTCTTC
CASSTVRGYNEQFF
>TRBJ2-7|TRBD1|TRBV5-6|14|.
TGTGCCAGCAGCTTGTGGCAGGGGGCCTACGAGCAGTACTTC
CASSLWQGAYEQYF
>TRBJ1-2|TRBD1|TRBV19|14|.
TGTGCCAGTACCCCGGACAGGGGGTGGGAAGGCTACACCTTC
CASTPDRGWEGYTF
>TRBJ1-2|.|TRBV28|17|.
TGTGCCAGCAGTTCGGTGGGCGACAGAGCTAAAGGACCTGGCTACACCTTC
CASSSVGDRAKGPGYTF
>TRBJ1-6|.|TRBV6-5|15|.
TGTGCCAGCAGTTACTCCGGTCGTGGGGCTTCACCCCTCCACTTT
CASSYSGRGASPLHF
>TRBJ1-6|.|TRBV28|14|.
TGTGCCAGCCTCCTTGGGGGGGGTAATTCACCCCTCCACTTT
CASLLGGGNSPLHF
>TRBJ2-6|.|TRBV29-1|15|once
TGCAGCGCTCGAACAGGGTTAGGTGGGGCCAACGTCCTGACTTTC
CSARTGLGGANVLTF
>TRBJ1-1|TRBD1|TRBV5-1|14|.
TGCGCCAGCAGGGACAGGGGGCGACGGACTGAAGCTTTCTTT
CASRDRGRRTEAFF
>TRBJ2-7|TRBD1|TRBV7-2|16|.
TGTGCCAGCAGCACCGCCGGGACAGGCTACTCCTACGAGCAGTACTTC
CASSTAGTGYSYEQYF
>TRBJ2-7|.|TRBV5-1|12|.
TGCGCCAGCAGCCCCGGGTCTCGGGAGCAGTACTTC
CASSPGSREQYF
>TRBJ2-3|.|TRBV9|14|.
TGTGCCAGCAGCGTAGTCTGGGGAGTGGATACGCAGTATTTT
CASSVVWGVDTQYF
>TRBJ2-3|.|TRBV2|13|.
TGTGCCAGCAGATCCGGGAGTACAGATACGCAGTATTTT
CASRSGSTDTQYF
>TRBJ2-5|.|TRBV18|15|.
TGTGCCAGCTCACCAAGAGGCGCGGGCGAAGAGACCCAGTACTTC
CASSPRGAGEETQYF
>TRBJ1-1|TRBD1|TRBV7-8|15|few
TGTGCCAGCAGCTCGCGGACAGGGATGGGAACTGAAGCTTTCTTT
CASSSRTGMGTEAFF
>TRBJ2-3|TRBD2|TRBV4-3|16|.
TGCGCCAGCAGCCAAAGAGGGAGCGGGGCCACAGATACGCAGTATTTT
CASSQRGSGATDTQYF
>TRBJ2-6|TRBD1|TRBV18|19|.
TGTGCCAGCTCACCCCTCGGGACAGGGTCCTTCTCTGGGGCCAACGTCCTGACTTTC
CASSPLGTGSFSGANVLTF
>TRBJ1-2|TRBD1|TRBV28|14|.
TGTGCCAGCAGTCCTGGGGACAGGGAATCTGGCTACACCTTC
CASSPGDRESGYTF